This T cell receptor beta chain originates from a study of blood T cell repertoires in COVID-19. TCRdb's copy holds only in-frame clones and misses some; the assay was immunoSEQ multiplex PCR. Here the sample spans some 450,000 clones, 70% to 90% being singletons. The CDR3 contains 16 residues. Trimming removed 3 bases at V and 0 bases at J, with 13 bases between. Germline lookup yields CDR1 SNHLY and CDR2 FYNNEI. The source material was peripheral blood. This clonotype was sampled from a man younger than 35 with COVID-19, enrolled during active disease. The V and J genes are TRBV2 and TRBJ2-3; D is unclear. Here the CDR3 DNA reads TGTGCCAGCAGTGACGCTTTCACAGATAGCACAGATACGCAGTATTTT. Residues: CASSDAFTDSTDTQYF.